The T cell receptor (beta chain) under discussion was sequenced for a study of blood T cell repertoires in COVID-19. Turning to the study itself: Samples representing acute and convalescent COVID-19 were sourced from the United States, Italy and Spain. The cDNA or gDNA used as material had been derived from T cells, B-cell-depleted T cells, or PBMCs.

How the authors handled the data: For nucleated cells, counts were estimated from reference gene primer amplification. Assay: immunoSEQ multiplex PCR; the TCRdb copy retains only in-frame clones and omits some. The V and J calls and clone size were taken over from that table, and D and trimming were inferred from the DNA. The sample lists about 100,000 clones, around nine tenths occurring once. Germline CDR1 and CDR2: LGHDT and YNNKEL (reference sequence). The CDR3 consists of 13 residues. The V gene lost 2 bases and the J gene lost 5 bases, with 9 bases spanning the gap. Sequencing was carried out using peripheral blood. The rearrangement links TRBV3-1 (or the pseudogene TRBV3-2) to TRBJ1-2, with D hard to call. This TCR derives from a man over 45 with active or convalescent COVID-19. CDR3 protein: CASSQMEGYGYTF. The CDR3, as DNA: TGTGCCAGCAGCCAAATGGAGGGTTATGGCTACACCTTC.